This T cell receptor beta chain is from a study of CD8 T cells in Susac syndrome. RNA in amounts of roughly 0.45 to 1 ug was reverse transcribed with random hexamers. TCRdb independently ran MiXCR on the immunoSEQ multiplex PCR reads; one entry per CDR3 protein. Of about 180,000 distinct CDR3 sequences listed, roughly 94% are singletons. The germline gives CDR1 SQVTM, CDR2 ANQGSEA. The CDR3 consists of 15 residues. V lost 4 bases, J lost 7 bases, and 22 bases lay in between. This TCR came from a human donor with Susac syndrome. What was sequenced was CD4+ T cells from PBMCs. J is TRBJ2-5 and V is TRBV29-1; possibly TRBD1 or TRBD2 for D (5 bases each). CDR3 sequence (DNA): TGCAGCGTTGGGGGTGGGGGTCAGCGTAGCAGGACCCAGTACTTC. Amino acid sequence: CSVGGGGQRSRTQYF.